Below are 8 T cell receptor beta chains sequenced from a single sample in a study of response to subunit inactivated influenza vaccine. In TCRdb, the RT-PCR reads were re-called with MiXCR into one record per CDR3 protein. The sample includes over 150,000 distinct CDR3 sequences, roughly 10% of them seen just once. The sequencing used CD8+ T cells sorted from PBMCs, collected less than 30 months after vaccination. The receptors were sampled from a man between 45 and 75 years old who received an inactivated influenza vaccine.

The genes are TRBV7-9 and TRBJ2-7; no clear D gene. V was pared by 1 base and J by 7 bases, with 8 bases between. Germline V gene data show CDR1 as SEHNR and CDR2 as FQNEAQ (reference sequence). This CDR3 has 12 amino acids. The CDR3 nucleotides are TGTGCCAGCAGCTTAGGGGTGGATGAGCAGTACTTC. The encoded protein is CASSLGVDEQYF.

The DNA of the CDR3 is TGTGCCAGCAGCCCGGGACAGGGGACTGGAAACACCATATATTTT. Protein sequence: CASSPGQGTGNTIYF. The V gene is TRBV9, the J gene TRBJ1-3; 10 bases match TRBD1. Trimming removed 4 bases from V and 2 bases from J; junction bases left unmatched: 3. This CDR3 spans 15 amino acids. Germline V gene lookup returns CDR1 SGDLS and CDR2 YYNGEE.

This clonotype has a count of ten or more. The chain employs TRBV28 and TRBJ2-3; 8 bases are a match to TRBD2. The V gene's germline CDR1 is MDHEN and CDR2 SYDVKM. Germline trimming cut 5 bases from V and 1 base from J; bases unmatched to any gene: 8. The CDR3 sequence is 16 residues long. In nucleotides, the CDR3 is TGTGCCAGCAGTCAGGGACTAGTATTCGGCACAGATACGCAGTATTTT. Amino acid sequence: CASSQGLVFGTDTQYF.

This clonotype has more than one count but fewer than ten. The J gene is TRBJ2-7, the V gene TRBV10-1; 7 bases match TRBD1. CDR3 length: 14 amino acids. V shed 1 base, J shed 4 bases, and the junction held 4 bases outside the gene matches. From germline, CDR1 is WNHNN and CDR2 SYGVQD (reference sequence). CDR3 loop: CASSELRTGYEQYF. The DNA for the CDR3 is TGCGCCAGCAGTGAGTTGAGGACAGGATACGAGCAGTACTTC.

This clonotype has at least ten counts. The rearrangement uses TRBV7-9 and TRBJ2-3, with no clear D. Germline V gene sequence: CDR1 SEHNR, CDR2 FQNEAQ (reference sequence). The CDR3 contains 15 residues. Trimming removed 7 bases from V and 2 bases from J, with 16 bases in between. The CDR3 DNA sequence: TGTGCCAGCACAACCGTCGGCACGGACACAGATACGCAGTATTTT. Translation: CASTTVGTDTDTQYF.

This clonotype was recorded many times. The chain recombines TRBV3-1 with TRBJ2-1, with 14 bases lining up with TRBD2. CDR3 length: 17 amino acids. Germline V gene lookup returns CDR1 LGHDT and CDR2 YNNKEL (reference sequence). Trimming removed 3 bases from V and 6 bases from J; junction bases left unmatched: 7. CDR3 amino acids: CASSQMTSGGASNEQFF. Written as DNA, the CDR3 is TGTGCCAGCAGCCAGATGACTAGCGGGGGGGCGAGCAATGAGCAGTTCTTC.

The table lists this clonotype with many counts. The V and J genes are TRBV6-5 and TRBJ1-6, with no clear D. CDR1 and CDR2 (germline): MNHEY, SVGAGI. The CDR3 is 15 amino acids. Trimming left V 3 bases short and J 7 bases short, with 13 bases between. The CDR3 DNA reads TGTGCCAGCAGTTATCAAGGGTTTCTCAATTCACCCCTCCACTTT. It yields the protein CASSYQGFLNSPLHF.

This clonotype was seen a handful of times. This chain connects TRBV6-1 to TRBJ2-2; possible D gene TRBD1, 6 bases. Per germline, CDR1 MNHNS and CDR2 SASEGT. CDR3 length: 18 residues. Trimming cost V 6 bases and J 6 bases, with 26 bases left between them. The chain's CDR3 is CASSTLPRLAKGAGELFF. CDR3 DNA: TGTGCCAGCAGCACCCTTCCCCGACTGGCAAAGGGGGCCGGGGAGCTGTTTTTT.